A single sample gave rise to the 13 T cell receptor beta chains below, sequenced in a study of shared clonotypes between healthy human individuals. Naive CD8 cells lacked CD45RO and underwent positive selection for CCR7, leaving out terminally differentiated effector memory CD45RA+ cells. The protocol was immunoSEQ multiplex PCR, while the TCRdb copy is restricted to in-frame clones and leaves out a portion. The profile shows hundreds of thousands of clones, under 95% of them singletons. The sequencing sample was made of naive CD8+ T cells sorted from blood. These receptors were obtained from a man aged 25-45 years in good health.

This chain uses TRBV14 with TRBJ2-1, with 7 bases fitting TRBD1. J lost 3 bases, V lost 0 bases, and 8 bases had no gene match. This CDR3 has 17 amino acids. Germline V CDR1 and CDR2: SGHDN, FVKESK. CDR3 nucleotides: TGTGCCAGCAGCCAAGATGATTTTGGGACAGACTACAATGAGCAGTTCTTC. It codes for CASSQDDFGTDYNEQFF.

The rearrangement joins TRBV7-9 to TRBJ1-1; D unresolved. V lost 4 bases, J lost 6 bases, and 9 bases lay in between. Germline V gene data show CDR1 as SEHNR and CDR2 as FQNEAQ (reference sequence). This CDR3 is built from 12 residues. The CDR3 DNA sequence: TGTGCCAGCAGCTCGCATATAGCTGAAGCTTTCTTT. Translation: CASSSHIAEAFF.

V usage is TRBV7-2 and J usage is TRBJ2-1; D possibly corresponds to TRBD2 (5 bases). This CDR3 comprises 12 residues. Trimming stripped 5 bases from V and 10 bases from J, with 12 bases between. Germline V gene lookup returns CDR1 SGHTA and CDR2 FQGNSA. Written as DNA, the CDR3 is TGTGCCAGCAGCGGACTGCCTGACGAGCAGTTCTTC. Translating it yields CASSGLPDEQFF. The full variable domain, rest sourced from reference TRBV7-2 and TRBJ2-1, is GAGVSQSPSNKVTEKGKDVELRCDPISGHTALYWYRQSLGQGLEFLIYFQGNSAPDKSGLPSDRFSAERTGGSVSTLTIQRTQQEDSAVYLCASSGLPDEQFFGPGTRLTVL.

V and J are TRBV7-8 and TRBJ2-7; 9 bases fit TRBD1. Germline V gene data show CDR1 as SGHVS and CDR2 as FQNEAQ. Unmatched junction bases numbered 8, after V lost 5 bases and J lost 0 bases. The CDR3 length is 16 residues. CDR3 in amino acids: CASSQQGTGNSYEQYF. The CDR3 DNA follows: TGTGCCAGCAGCCAACAGGGGACAGGGAACTCCTACGAGCAGTACTTC.

This clone appeared once. This rearrangement joins TRBV7-6 to TRBJ2-7; no firm D call. Germline CDR1 reads SGHVS; CDR2 reads FNYEAQ. This CDR3 is 13 amino acids long. The V end was cut by 3 bases, the J end by 1 base, with 7 bases between. This CDR3 reads CASSFEVSYEQYF. CDR3 DNA: TGTGCCAGCAGCTTTGAGGTGTCCTACGAGCAGTACTTC.

The chain couples TRBV11-3 to TRBJ2-3; D might be TRBD2 (6 bases). V was pared by 3 bases and J by 0 bases, with 19 bases between. The CDR3 has 18 residues. Germline V gene data show CDR1 as SGHNT and CDR2 as YENEEA. CDR3 bases: TGTGCCAGCAGCTTTGGGAGGCGGAACCGAGTAAGCACAGATACGCAGTATTTT. Its protein is CASSFGRRNRVSTDTQYF.

This sequence joins TRBV10-3 and TRBJ2-2; TRBD2 aligns across 11 bases. The CDR3 covers 19 residues. Germline CDR1 reads ENHRY; CDR2 reads SYGVKD. The trim removed 2 bases at V and 3 bases at J, leaving 11 bases unmatched. CDR3 protein: CAISELASGRKQDTGELFF. CDR3 coding DNA: TGTGCCATCAGTGAGCTGGCTAGCGGGAGGAAACAGGACACCGGGGAGCTGTTTTTT.

V usage is TRBV19 and J usage is TRBJ2-2; D unresolved. The CDR3 covers 12 residues. V was cut by 5 bases and J by 3 bases, with 4 bases left in between. Per germline, CDR1 LNHDA and CDR2 SQIVND (reference sequence). CDR3 sequence (DNA): TGTGCCAGTAGTCCAGACACCGGGGAGCTGTTTTTT. Encoded protein: CASSPDTGELFF.

V is TRBV4-1 and J is TRBJ2-5; TRBD2 matches at 8 bases. Losses at the gene ends were 4 bases for V and 0 bases for J; bases not matched to a gene: 7. This CDR3 region has 16 residues. Germline-derived CDR1 and CDR2 are MGHRA and YSYEKL. The DNA for the CDR3 is TGCGCCAGCAGCCCAAACCATAGCGGGAACCAAGAGACCCAGTACTTC. This translates into CASSPNHSGNQETQYF.

Only one count was recorded for this clone. V usage is TRBV7-7 and J usage is TRBJ2-1, with D possibly TRBD1 on 6 matching bases. CDR3 length: 15 residues. Between the trimmed V and J ends, which lost 5 bases and 2 bases, there was a span of 13 bases. From germline, CDR1 is SSHAT and CDR2 FNYEAQ (reference sequence). Here the CDR3 reads CASSPWDTPYNEQFF. The CDR3 bases are TGTGCCAGCAGCCCTTGGGACACTCCCTACAATGAGCAGTTCTTC. Using reference TRBV7-7 and TRBJ2-1 for the parts outside the CDR3, the full variable domain is GAGVSQSPRYKVTKRGQDVTLRCDPISSHATLYWYQQALGQGPEFLTYFNYEAQPDKSGLPSDRFSAERPEGSISTLTIQRTEQRDSAMYRCASSPWDTPYNEQFFGPGTRLTVL.

The V and J genes are TRBV14 and TRBJ1-4, with TRBD1 as a possible D gene (5 bases). The CDR3 is 14 residues long. Trimming shortened V by 3 bases and J by 7 bases, and 12 bases separated the two germline ends. The germline V gene encodes CDR1 SGHDN and CDR2 FVKESK. The DNA for the CDR3 is TGTGCCAGCAGCCAGTTAGGGGCTGGTGAAAAACTGTTTTTT. Its translation is CASSQLGAGEKLFF.

CDR3 DNA sequence: TGCGCCAGCAGCCAAGATTCGGCCGGGACGGAAGCTTTCTTT. Translating it yields CASSQDSAGTEAFF. The genes are TRBV4-3 and TRBJ1-1; D possibly corresponds to TRBD1 (5 bases). Germline V gene data show CDR1 as LGHNA and CDR2 as YSLEER. V lost 0 bases and J lost 8, with 13 bases in between. The CDR3 is 14 residues long.

This chain uses TRBV4-1 with TRBJ2-1, with 13 bases identical to TRBD2. The V gene end was trimmed by 3 bases and the J gene end by 4 bases; junction bases not matched to a gene: 6. The CDR3 has 17 amino acids. The germline CDR1 and CDR2 sequences are MGHRA and YSYEKL. The CDR3 DNA is TGCGCCAGCAGCCAGAGGACTAGCGGGAGTTTTTACAATGAGCAGTTCTTC. Protein product: CASSQRTSGSFYNEQFF.